This entry describes one TCR beta chain. Antigen: not known. V lost 4 bases and J 3 bases, leaving 7 bases between the germline ends. The CDR3 loop spans 13 amino acids. Per germline, CDR1 SGHDN and CDR2 FVKESK. This sample is drawn from a study of T-cell memory formation after mild COVID-19. TCRdb re-called the 5' RACE reads with MiXCR, one entry per CDR3 protein. The table includes roughly 110,000 distinct CDR3 sequences, around 12% detected once. Study-wide results and caveats: The study detected some responding clones in pre-infection memory, suggesting cross-reactive memory joined. Contracting clones from day 15 to 85 had balanced CD4/CD8; later expanders favoured CD4+.

The sample consisted of PBMCs or a T cell subset sorted from them (not recorded which). The sequence came from an adult woman who had mild COVID-19 (a few samples of this study predate the infection). Cell type and time point are not known. The chain employs TRBV14 and TRBJ2-1; D gene ambiguous. DNA for the CDR3: TGTGCCAGCAGCCCTGATTTCTACAATGAGCAGTTCTTC. It encodes CASSPDFYNEQFF.